This T cell receptor (beta chain) was retrieved from a study of T cell repertoires in cytomegalovirus infection. Study-wide results and limits: The study identified carriers of CMV plus the relevant HLA from cumulative public TCR beta family frequency.

TCRdb re-derived calls from the reads in MiXCR, one entry per CDR3 protein. The sample yields around 710,000 distinct CDR3 sequences, 25% to 35% seen once. As to this clonotype: Its antigen is unknown.

In germline, CDR1 is LNHDA, CDR2 SQIVND (reference sequence). The CDR3 length is 13 residues. V gave up 7 bases and J gave up 2 bases, with 11 bases separating them. The material was cultured CD8+ T cells from PBMCs, obtained from culture after CMV antigen stimulation. The TCR originated in a human donor in good health (CMV status not recorded). Some clones in this sample may be carry-over from other donors' samples. This chain joins TRBV19 and TRBJ1-1; D unresolved. The CDR3 DNA follows: TGTGCCAGTACCCAGAGAGGAAACACTGAAGCTTTCTTT. This sequence encodes CASTQRGNTEAFF.